This T cell receptor (beta chain) originates from a study of T-cell memory formation after mild COVID-19. About the study: There were largely donor-specific TCR clusters.

TCRdb fed the 5' RACE reads into MiXCR, producing one record per CDR3 protein. This sample has under 250,000 distinct CDR3 sequences, with around 9.5% found just once. This CDR3 comprises 17 residues. With 0 bases clipped from V and 6 bases from J, the junction kept 10 bases outside the gene matches. The germline V gene has CDR1 MGHRA and CDR2 YSYEKL. Study outcomes and limitations: Pre-infection memory already had some responding clones, implying cross-reactive memory joined. From day 15 to 85, contracting clones were balanced between CD4 and CD8, whereas later expanders leaned toward CD4+. Researchers could not confirm that second-wave clones peaking on day 37 targeted SARS-CoV-2.

For this clonotype: The target antigen is unknown.

This chain connects TRBV4-1 to TRBJ2-7; 11 positions agree with TRBD1. The sequencing input was PBMCs or a T cell subset sorted from them (not recorded which). This receptor was obtained from a man aged 18 to 29 who had mild COVID-19 (a few samples of this study predate the infection). Cell type and time point are not known. The CDR3 DNA reads TGCGCCAGCAGCCAAGATCCGATGGGACAGGGGGTCGGCGAGCAGTACGTC. It translates to CASSQDPMGQGVGEQYV.